The 9 T cell receptor beta chains below all came from one sample that was sequenced in a study of shared clonotypes between healthy human individuals. Profiled with immunoSEQ multiplex PCR; TCRdb holds only in-frame clones, not every one. Here the sample spans more than 1.2 million clones, approximately 98.5% being singletons. Source material: naive CD4+ T cells sorted from blood. The subset: CD45RA+ positively selected. The receptors originated from a man in his thirties or forties in good health.

V is TRBV6-5 and J is TRBJ1-4; D gene uncertain. The germline gives CDR1 MNHEY, CDR2 SVGAGI. The CDR3 loop spans 16 amino acids. Trimming left V 0 bases short and J 14 bases short, with 22 bases between. The CDR3 sequence: CASSYSSPTSRPDLFF. The CDR3 DNA is TGTGCCAGCAGTTACTCGAGCCCCACGAGCCGTCCAGACCTGTTTTTT.

The V and J genes are TRBV4-1 and TRBJ2-7; weak D call: TRBD2 (6 bases). The CDR3 is 15 amino acids. CDR1 is MGHRA, CDR2 YSYEKL, per germline. V gave up 3 bases and J gave up 0 bases, with 12 bases separating them. As DNA, the CDR3 is TGCGCCAGCAGCCACCTCTGGGGGGTCTCCTACGAGCAGTACTTC. This sequence encodes CASSHLWGVSYEQYF.

The J gene is TRBJ2-1, the V gene TRBV9; a weak D match, TRBD2 (6 bases). Per germline, CDR1 SGDLS and CDR2 YYNGEE. There are 16 residues in the CDR3. The germline V and J ends were trimmed by 4 bases and 2 bases, with 16 bases remaining between them. CDR3 region: CASSTGGIATYNEQFF. CDR3 DNA: TGTGCCAGCAGCACCGGGGGTATAGCTACCTACAATGAGCAGTTCTTC.

The genes are TRBV6-1 and TRBJ1-2; D unclear. The CDR3 runs 12 residues. V lost 4 bases to trimming and J lost 4 bases, with 7 bases between them. Germline V lookup: CDR1 MNHNS, CDR2 SASEGT. For the CDR3, the DNA is TGTGCCAGCAGTGCCTCCAGCTATGGCTACACCTTC. It encodes CASSASSYGYTF.

The chain recombines TRBV11-2 with TRBJ2-7, with D hard to call. Germline V gene data show CDR1 as SGHAT and CDR2 as FQNNGV. Trimming left V 7 bases short and J 0 bases short, with 16 bases between. CDR3 size: 15 residues. The CDR3 here is CASTLRHPASYEQYF. CDR3 in DNA: TGTGCCAGCACCCTGCGACATCCGGCCTCCTACGAGCAGTACTTC.

V is TRBV18 and J is TRBJ1-4, with D tentatively TRBD1 (5 bases). The CDR3 is 16 residues long. Trimming removed 3 bases at V and 0 bases at J, with 11 bases between. The germline V gene has CDR1 KGHSH and CDR2 LQKENI. CDR3 sequence: CASSPLTVTTNEKLFF. CDR3 bases: TGTGCCAGCTCACCCTTGACAGTTACAACTAATGAAAAACTGTTTTTT.

The genes are TRBV29-1 and TRBJ2-2; D gene unclear. From germline, CDR1 is SQVTM and CDR2 ANQGSEA. This CDR3 comprises 12 residues. With 4 bases removed from V and 3 bases from J, the gap between germline ends came to 6 bases. CDR3 residues: CSVVVYTGELFF. CDR3 sequence (DNA): TGCAGCGTTGTCGTCTACACCGGGGAGCTGTTTTTT.

J is TRBJ1-5 and V is TRBV5-5, with D possibly being TRBD1 (6 bases). The germline gives CDR1 SGHKS, CDR2 YYEKEE (reference sequence). The V gene lost 1 base and the J gene lost 2 bases, with 7 bases spanning the gap. This CDR3 is built from 14 residues. CDR3 protein: CASSLTGRNQPQHF. In nucleotides, the CDR3 is TGTGCCAGCAGCTTGACAGGGCGCAATCAGCCCCAGCATTTT.

The rearrangement uses TRBV7-2 and TRBJ2-7; 11 bases map to TRBD2. Per germline, CDR1 SGHTA and CDR2 FQGNSA. The V segment lost 4 bases and the J segment 7 bases; nucleotides outside the gene matches: 6. This CDR3 is 14 amino acids long. In DNA form, the CDR3 reads TGTGCCAGCAGCTACCCTAGCGGGAGGTGGGAGCAGTACTTC. This translates into CASSYPSGRWEQYF.